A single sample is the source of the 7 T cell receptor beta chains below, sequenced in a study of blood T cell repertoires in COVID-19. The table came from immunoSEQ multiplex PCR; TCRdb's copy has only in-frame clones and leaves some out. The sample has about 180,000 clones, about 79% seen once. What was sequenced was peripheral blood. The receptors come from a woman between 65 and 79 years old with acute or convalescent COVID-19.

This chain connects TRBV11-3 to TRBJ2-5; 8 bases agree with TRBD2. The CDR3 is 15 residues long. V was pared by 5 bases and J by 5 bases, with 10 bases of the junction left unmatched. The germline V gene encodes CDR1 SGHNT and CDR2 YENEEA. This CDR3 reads CASSQTSASRETQYF. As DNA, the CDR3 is TGTGCCAGCAGCCAGACTAGCGCCTCTCGGGAGACCCAGTACTTC.

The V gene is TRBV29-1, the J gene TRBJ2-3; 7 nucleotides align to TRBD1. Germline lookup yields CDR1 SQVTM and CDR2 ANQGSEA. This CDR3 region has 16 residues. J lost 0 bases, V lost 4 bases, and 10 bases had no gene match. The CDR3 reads CSVGRGGAVSTDTQYF. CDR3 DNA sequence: TGCAGCGTTGGAAGAGGGGGCGCCGTTAGCACAGATACGCAGTATTTT.

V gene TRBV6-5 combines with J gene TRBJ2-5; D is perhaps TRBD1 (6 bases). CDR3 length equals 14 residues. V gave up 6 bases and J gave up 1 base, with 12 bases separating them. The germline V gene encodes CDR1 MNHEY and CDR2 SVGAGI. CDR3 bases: TGTGCCAGCAGGCGTCGGACAGCCCAAGAGACCCAGTACTTC. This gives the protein CASRRRTAQETQYF.

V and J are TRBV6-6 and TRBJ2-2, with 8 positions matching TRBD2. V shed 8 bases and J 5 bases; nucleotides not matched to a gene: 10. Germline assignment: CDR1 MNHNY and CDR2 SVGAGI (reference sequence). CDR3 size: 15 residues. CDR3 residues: CASSRAREGTGELFF. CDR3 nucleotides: TGTGCCAGCTCCCGCGCCCGGGAGGGGACCGGGGAGCTGTTTTTT.

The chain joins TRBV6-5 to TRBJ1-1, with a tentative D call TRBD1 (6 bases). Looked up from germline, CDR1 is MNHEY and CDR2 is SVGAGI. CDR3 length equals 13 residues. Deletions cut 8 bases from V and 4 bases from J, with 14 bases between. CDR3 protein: CASSVGGRTEAFF. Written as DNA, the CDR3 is TGTGCCAGCTCCGTTGGGGGCCGCACTGAAGCTTTCTTT.

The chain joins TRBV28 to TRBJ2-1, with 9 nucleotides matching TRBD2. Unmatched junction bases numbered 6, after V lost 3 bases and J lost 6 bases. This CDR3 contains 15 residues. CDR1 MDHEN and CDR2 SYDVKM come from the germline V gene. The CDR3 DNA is TGTGCCAGCAGTTTGCGGCGGGAGGGTTTCAATGAGCAGTTCTTC. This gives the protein CASSLRREGFNEQFF.

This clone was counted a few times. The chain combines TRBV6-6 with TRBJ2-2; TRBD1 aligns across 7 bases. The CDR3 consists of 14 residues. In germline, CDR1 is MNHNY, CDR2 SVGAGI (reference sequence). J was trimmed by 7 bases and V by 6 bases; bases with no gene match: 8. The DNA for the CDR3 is TGTGCCAGCAGACAGGGGTATCGAGGCGGGGAGCTGTTTTTT. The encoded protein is CASRQGYRGGELFF.